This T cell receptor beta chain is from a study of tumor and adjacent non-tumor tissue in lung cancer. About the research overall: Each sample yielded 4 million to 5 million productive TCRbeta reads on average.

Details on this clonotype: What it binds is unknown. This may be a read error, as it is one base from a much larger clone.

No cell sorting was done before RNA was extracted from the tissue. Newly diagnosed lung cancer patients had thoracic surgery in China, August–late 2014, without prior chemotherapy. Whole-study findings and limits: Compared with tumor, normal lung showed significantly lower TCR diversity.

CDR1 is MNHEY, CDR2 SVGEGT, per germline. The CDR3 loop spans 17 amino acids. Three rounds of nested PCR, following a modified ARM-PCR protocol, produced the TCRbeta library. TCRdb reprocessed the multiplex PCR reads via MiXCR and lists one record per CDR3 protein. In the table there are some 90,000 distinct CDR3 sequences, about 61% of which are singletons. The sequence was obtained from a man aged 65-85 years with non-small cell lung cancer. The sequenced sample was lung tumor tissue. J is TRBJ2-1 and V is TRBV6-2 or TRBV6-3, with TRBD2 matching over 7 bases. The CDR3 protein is CVSSYSRRGGSYNEQFF. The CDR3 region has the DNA TGTGTCAGCAGTTACTCCCGTCGCGGGGGCTCCTACAATGAGCAGTTCTTC.